The rows below give T cell receptor beta chains drawn from one sample of a study of CD8 T cells in ankylosing spondylitis. TCRdb fed the 5' RACE reads into MiXCR, producing one record per CDR3 protein. The table lists over 400,000 distinct CDR3 sequences, 25% to 30% of them singletons. The sequencing input was blood, either unsorted or a sorted T cell fraction (not recorded which). These receptors were taken from a male donor with ankylosing spondylitis. Each CDR3 is given with its conserved first and last residue. The D gene is left open where the match is weak. Part of the rows lack a size; the others show once, few, many or a class for expanded clones.

>TRBV6-5|TRBJ1-2|.|.
TGTGCCAGCAGTTACTCAGCGGGCTCAGGGGGCTACACCTTC
CASSYSAGSGGYTF
>TRBV7-8|TRBJ2-5|.|.
TGTGCCAGCAGCCTGGACCACTACCAAGAGACCCAGTACTTC
CASSLDHYQETQYF
>TRBV27|TRBJ2-1|few|TRBD2
TGTGCCAGCACCTCGACTAGCGGGAGGCCTTACAATGAGCAGTTCTTC
CASTSTSGRPYNEQFF
>TRBV11-1|TRBJ1-6|.|.
TGTGCCAGCAGCTTAGCGTACGGTGACCTCAGGAGCTCCTATAATTCACCCCTCCACTTT
CASSLAYGDLRSSYNSPLHF
>TRBV11-3|TRBJ2-1|.|.
.
CASSPVAGGIYNEHFF
>TRBV11-2|TRBJ1-1|few|.
TGTGCCAGCAGCTTAGTCTTTAGGAGCACTGAAGCTTTCTTT
CASSLVFRSTEAFF
>TRBV10-2|TRBJ2-5|.|.
TGCGCCAGTCAGGAAGTTTGGTCCAAGGAGACCCAGTACTTC
CASQEVWSKETQYF
>TRBV19|TRBJ1-5|few|TRBD1
TGTGCCAGTGCCCAAGACAGGGATAGCAATCAGCCCCAGCATTTT
CASAQDRDSNQPQHF
>TRBV15|TRBJ2-5|few|.
TGTGCCACCAGCAGAGATAAGTTAGAAACCCAGTACTTC
CATSRDKLETQYF
>TRBV2|TRBJ2-5|few|.
TGTGCCAGCAAAGGAGACAGAAAAGAGGAGACCCAGTACTTC
CASKGDRKEETQYF
>TRBV7-9|TRBJ2-1|.|.
TGTGCCAGCACTAACCCCCTAGCGACGAGGTACAATGAGCAGTTCTTC
CASTNPLATRYNEQFF